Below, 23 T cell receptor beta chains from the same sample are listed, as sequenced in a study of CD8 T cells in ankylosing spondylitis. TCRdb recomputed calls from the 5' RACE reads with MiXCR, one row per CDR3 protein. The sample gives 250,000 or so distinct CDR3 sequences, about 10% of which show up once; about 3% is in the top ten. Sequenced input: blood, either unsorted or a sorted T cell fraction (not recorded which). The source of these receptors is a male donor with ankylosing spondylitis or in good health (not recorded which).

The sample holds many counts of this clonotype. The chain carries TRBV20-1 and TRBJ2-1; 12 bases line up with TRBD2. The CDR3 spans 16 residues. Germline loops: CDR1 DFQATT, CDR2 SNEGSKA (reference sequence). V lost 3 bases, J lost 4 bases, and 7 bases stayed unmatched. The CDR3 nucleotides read TGCAGTGCTAGGTCTAGCGGGGGGGCTCGGTACAATGAGCAGTTCTTC. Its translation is CSARSSGGARYNEQFF.

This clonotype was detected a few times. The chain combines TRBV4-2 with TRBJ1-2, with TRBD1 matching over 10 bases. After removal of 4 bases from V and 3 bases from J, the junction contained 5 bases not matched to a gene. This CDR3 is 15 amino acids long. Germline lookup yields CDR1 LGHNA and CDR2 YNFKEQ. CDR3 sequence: CASSRDRGGDYGYTF. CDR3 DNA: TGTGCCAGCAGCCGGGACAGGGGCGGGGACTATGGCTACACCTTC.

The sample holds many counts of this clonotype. The CDR3 is CASSPPGQVSEQYF. CDR3 nucleotides: TGTGCCAGCTCGCCCCCGGGACAAGTGTCCGAGCAGTACTTC. The rearrangement links TRBV18 to TRBJ2-7; a possible D gene is TRBD1 (6 bases). The germline V and J ends were trimmed by 6 bases and 6 bases, with 18 bases remaining between them. CDR1 is KGHSH, CDR2 LQKENI, per germline. CDR3 size: 14 residues.

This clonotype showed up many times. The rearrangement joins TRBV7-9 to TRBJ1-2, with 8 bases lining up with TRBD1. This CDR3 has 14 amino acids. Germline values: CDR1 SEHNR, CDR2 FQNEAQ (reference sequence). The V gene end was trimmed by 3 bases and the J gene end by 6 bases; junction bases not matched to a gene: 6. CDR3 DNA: TGTGCCAGCAGCTTTTTACCACAGGGGGATGGCTACACCTTC. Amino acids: CASSFLPQGDGYTF.

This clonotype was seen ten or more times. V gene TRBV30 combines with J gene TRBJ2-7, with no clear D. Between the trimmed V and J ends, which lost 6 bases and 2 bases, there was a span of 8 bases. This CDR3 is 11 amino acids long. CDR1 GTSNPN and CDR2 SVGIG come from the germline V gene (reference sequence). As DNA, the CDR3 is TGTGCCTGTCGGAAGGCCTACGAGCAGTACTTC. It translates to CACRKAYEQYF.

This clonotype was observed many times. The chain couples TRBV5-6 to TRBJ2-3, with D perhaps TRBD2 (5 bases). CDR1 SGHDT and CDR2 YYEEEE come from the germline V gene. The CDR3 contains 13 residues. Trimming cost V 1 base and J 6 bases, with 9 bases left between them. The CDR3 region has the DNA TGTGCCAGCAGCTTGACTAGAGGGGATACGCAGTATTTT. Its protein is CASSLTRGDTQYF.

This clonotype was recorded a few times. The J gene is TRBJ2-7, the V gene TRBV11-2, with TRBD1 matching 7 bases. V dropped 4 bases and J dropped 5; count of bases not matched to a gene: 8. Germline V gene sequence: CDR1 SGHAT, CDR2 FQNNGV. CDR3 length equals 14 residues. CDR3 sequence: CASSSDRAIHEQYF. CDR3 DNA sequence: TGTGCCAGCAGCTCCGACAGGGCCATACACGAGCAGTACTTC.

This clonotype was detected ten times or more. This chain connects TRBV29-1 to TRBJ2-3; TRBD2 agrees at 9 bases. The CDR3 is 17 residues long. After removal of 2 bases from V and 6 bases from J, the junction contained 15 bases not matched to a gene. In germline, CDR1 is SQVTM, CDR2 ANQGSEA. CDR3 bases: TGCAGCGTTGAAAGGCTAGCGGGGAACGACGTTGGGGATACGCAGTATTTT. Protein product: CSVERLAGNDVGDTQYF.

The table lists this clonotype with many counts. The DNA for the CDR3 is TGTGCCACCAGCAGAGATCGGGGCGGGACATCCTACAATGAGCAGTTCTTC. Translated, it gives CATSRDRGGTSYNEQFF. The chain recombines TRBV15 with TRBJ2-1; D may be TRBD1 or TRBD2 (6 bases each). V lost 0 bases and J lost 1, with 13 bases in between. CDR3 size: 17 residues. CDR1 and CDR2 from the germline V gene are LNHNV and YYDKDF (reference sequence).

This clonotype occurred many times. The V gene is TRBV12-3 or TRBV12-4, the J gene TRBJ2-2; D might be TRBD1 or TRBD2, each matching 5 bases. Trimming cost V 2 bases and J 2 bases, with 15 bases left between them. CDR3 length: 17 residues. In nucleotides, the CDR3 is TGTGCCAGCAGTTTAAGAGGGCGACAGTTAAACACCGGGGAGCTGTTTTTT. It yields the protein CASSLRGRQLNTGELFF.

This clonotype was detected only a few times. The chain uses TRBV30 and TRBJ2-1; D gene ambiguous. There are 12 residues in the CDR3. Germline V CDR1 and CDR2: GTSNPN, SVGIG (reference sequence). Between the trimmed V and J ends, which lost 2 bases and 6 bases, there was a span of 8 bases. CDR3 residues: CAWSKMGNEQFF. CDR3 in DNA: TGTGCCTGGAGTAAGATGGGCAATGAGCAGTTCTTC.

CDR3 sequence (DNA): TGTGCCAGCAGCTTAAGCCCAGCGGGCAGCTCCTACAATGAGCAGTTCTTC. This gives the protein CASSLSPAGSSYNEQFF. The chain recombines TRBV7-6 with TRBJ2-1; a weak D match, TRBD2 (6 bases). With 2 bases removed from V and 0 bases from J, the gap between germline ends came to 14 bases. The germline V gene has CDR1 SGHVS and CDR2 FNYEAQ. The CDR3 is 17 amino acids.

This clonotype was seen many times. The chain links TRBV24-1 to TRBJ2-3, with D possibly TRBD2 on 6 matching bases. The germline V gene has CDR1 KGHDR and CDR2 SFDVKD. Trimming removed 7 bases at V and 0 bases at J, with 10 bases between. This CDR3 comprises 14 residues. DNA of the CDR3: TGTGCCACCAGCAGCGGAGGGAGCACAGATACGCAGTATTTT. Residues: CATSSGGSTDTQYF.

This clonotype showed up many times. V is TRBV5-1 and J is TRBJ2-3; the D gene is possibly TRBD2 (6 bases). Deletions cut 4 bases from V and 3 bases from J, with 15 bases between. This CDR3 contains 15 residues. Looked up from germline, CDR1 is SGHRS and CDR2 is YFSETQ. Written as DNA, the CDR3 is TGCGCCAGCAGCCTGGGGGGTGTCGGTACAGATACGCAGTATTTT. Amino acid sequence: CASSLGGVGTDTQYF.

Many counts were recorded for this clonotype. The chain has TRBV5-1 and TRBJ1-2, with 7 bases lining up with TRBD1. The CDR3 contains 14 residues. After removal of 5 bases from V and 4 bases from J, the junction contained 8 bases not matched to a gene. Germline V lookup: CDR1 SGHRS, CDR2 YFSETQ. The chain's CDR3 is CASREGGVLYGYTF. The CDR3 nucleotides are TGCGCCAGCAGAGAAGGGGGCGTTCTCTATGGCTACACCTTC.

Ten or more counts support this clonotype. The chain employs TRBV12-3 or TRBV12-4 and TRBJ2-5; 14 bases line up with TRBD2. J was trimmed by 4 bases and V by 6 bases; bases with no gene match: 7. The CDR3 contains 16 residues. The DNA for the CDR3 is TGTGCCAGCAGCAGACTAGCGGGAGGGCCTATAGAGACCCAGTACTTC. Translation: CASSRLAGGPIETQYF.

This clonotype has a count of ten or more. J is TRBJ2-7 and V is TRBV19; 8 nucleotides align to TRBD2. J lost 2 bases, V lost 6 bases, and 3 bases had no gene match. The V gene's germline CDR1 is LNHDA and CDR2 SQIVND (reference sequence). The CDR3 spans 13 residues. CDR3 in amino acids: CASSVAGTYEQYF. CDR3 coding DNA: TGTGCCAGTAGCGTAGCGGGAACCTACGAGCAGTACTTC. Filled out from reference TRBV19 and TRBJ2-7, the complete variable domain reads DGGITQSPKYLFRKEGQNVTLSCEQNLNHDAMYWYRQDPGQGLRLIYYSQIVNDFQKGDIAEGYSVSREKKESFPLTVTSAQKNPTAFYLCASSVAGTYEQYFGPGTRLTVT.

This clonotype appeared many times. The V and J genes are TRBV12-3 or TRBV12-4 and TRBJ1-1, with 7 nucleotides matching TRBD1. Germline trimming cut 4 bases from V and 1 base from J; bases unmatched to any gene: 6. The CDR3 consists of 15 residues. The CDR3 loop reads CASSSRDSTNTEAFF. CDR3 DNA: TGTGCCAGCAGTTCTCGGGACAGCACGAACACTGAAGCTTTCTTT.

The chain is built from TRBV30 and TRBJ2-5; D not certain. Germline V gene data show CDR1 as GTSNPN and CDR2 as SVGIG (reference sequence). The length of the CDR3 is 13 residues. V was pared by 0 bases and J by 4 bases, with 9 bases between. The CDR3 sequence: CAWSVRGPETQYF. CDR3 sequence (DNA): TGTGCCTGGAGTGTAAGAGGTCCAGAGACCCAGTACTTC.

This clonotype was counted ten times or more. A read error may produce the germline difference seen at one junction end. The DNA of the CDR3 is TGTGCCACCAGTCGGACAGAGAGCTCCTACGAGCAGTACTTC. It is translated as CATSRTESSYEQYF. The chain combines TRBV6-1 with TRBJ2-7; a weak D match, TRBD1 (6 bases). This CDR3 contains 14 residues. CDR1 is MNHNS, CDR2 SASEGT, per germline.

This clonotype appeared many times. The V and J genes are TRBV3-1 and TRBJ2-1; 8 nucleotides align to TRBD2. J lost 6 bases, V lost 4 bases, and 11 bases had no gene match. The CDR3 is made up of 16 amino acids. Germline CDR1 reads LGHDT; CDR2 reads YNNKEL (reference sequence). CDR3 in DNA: TGTGCCAGCAGCCCCCCGGGTAGCGGGATAGGCAATGAGCAGTTCTTC. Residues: CASSPPGSGIGNEQFF.

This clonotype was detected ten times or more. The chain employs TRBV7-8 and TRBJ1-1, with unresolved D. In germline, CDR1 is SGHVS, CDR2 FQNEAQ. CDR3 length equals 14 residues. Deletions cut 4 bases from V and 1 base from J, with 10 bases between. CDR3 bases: TGTGCCAGCAGCTCAACCGAGGGGAACACTGAAGCTTTCTTT. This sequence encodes CASSSTEGNTEAFF.

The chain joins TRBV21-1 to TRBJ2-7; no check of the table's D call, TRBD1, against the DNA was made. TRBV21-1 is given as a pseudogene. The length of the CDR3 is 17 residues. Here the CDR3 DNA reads TGTGTCAGCAGCGCCACCGAGGGGGGACAGGGAGCCTACGAGCAGTACTTC. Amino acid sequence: CVSSATEGGQGAYEQYF.